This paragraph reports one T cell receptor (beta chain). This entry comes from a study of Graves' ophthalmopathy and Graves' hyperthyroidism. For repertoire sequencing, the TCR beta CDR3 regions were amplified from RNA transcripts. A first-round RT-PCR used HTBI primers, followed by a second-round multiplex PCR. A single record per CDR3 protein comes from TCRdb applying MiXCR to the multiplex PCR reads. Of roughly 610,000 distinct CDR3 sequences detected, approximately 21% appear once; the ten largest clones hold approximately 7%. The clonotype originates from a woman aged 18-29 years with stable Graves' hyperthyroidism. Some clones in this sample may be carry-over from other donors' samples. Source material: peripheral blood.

The CDR3 DNA sequence: TGTGCCGGCGCCGGGGCGGCCCAAGAGACCCAGTACTTC. Protein product: CAGAGAAQETQYF. This chain links TRBV6-1 with TRBJ2-5; TRBD1 or TRBD2 may be the D gene (5 bases each). Germline CDR1 reads MNHNS; CDR2 reads SASEGT. The CDR3 contains 13 residues. Trimming pared 11 bases from V and 1 base from J, leaving 14 bases between.